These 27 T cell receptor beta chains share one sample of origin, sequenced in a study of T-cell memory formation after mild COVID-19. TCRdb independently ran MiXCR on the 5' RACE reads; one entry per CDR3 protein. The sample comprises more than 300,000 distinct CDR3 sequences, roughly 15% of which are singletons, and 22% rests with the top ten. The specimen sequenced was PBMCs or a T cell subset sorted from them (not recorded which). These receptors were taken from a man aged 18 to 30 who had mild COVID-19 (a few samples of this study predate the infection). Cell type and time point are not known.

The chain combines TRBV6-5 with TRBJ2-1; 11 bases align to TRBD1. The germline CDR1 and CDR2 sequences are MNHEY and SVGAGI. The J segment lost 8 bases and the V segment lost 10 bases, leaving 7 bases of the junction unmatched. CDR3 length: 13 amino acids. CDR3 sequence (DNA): TGTGCCACCCCGGACAGGGGGCAGGATGAGCAGTTCTTC. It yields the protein CATPDRGQDEQFF.

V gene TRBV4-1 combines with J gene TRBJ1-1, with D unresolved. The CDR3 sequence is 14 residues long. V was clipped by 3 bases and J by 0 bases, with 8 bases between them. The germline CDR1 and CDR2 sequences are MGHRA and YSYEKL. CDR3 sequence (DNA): TGCGCCAGCAGCCATAGACTTGTGAACACTGAAGCTTTCTTT. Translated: CASSHRLVNTEAFF.

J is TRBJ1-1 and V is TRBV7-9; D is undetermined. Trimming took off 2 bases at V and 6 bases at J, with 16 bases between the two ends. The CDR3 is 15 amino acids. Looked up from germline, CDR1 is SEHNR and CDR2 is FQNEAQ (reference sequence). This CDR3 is CASSLQHVGGPEAFF. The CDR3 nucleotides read TGTGCCAGCAGCTTACAACACGTAGGAGGGCCTGAAGCTTTCTTT.

The CDR3 sequence is CASSQGASGGDTQYF. The CDR3 DNA follows: TGTGCCAGCAGCCAGGGGGCCTCGGGGGGAGATACGCAGTATTTT. V and J are TRBV4-2 and TRBJ2-3; TRBD2 might be the D (7 bases). In germline, CDR1 is LGHNA, CDR2 YNFKEQ. The CDR3 has 15 amino acids. V lost 3 bases, J lost 5 bases, and 15 bases lay in between.

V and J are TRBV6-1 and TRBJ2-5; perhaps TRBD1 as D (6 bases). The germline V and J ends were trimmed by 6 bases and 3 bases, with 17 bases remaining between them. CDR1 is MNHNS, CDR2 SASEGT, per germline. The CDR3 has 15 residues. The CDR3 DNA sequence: TGTGCCAGCAGGAAGAACCGGGACACCAAAGAGACCCAGTACTTC. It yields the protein CASRKNRDTKETQYF.

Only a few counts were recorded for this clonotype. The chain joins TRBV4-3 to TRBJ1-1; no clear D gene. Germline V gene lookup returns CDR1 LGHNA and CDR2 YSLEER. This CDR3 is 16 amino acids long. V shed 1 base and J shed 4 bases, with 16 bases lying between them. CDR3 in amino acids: CASSQGLGGVLTEAFF. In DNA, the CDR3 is TGCGCCAGCAGCCAAGGTCTGGGCGGGGTCCTCACTGAAGCTTTCTTT.

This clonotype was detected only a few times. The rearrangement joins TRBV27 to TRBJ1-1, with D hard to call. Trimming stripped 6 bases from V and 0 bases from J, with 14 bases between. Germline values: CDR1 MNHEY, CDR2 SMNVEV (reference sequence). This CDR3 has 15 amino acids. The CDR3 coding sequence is TGTGCCAGCAGCCCGAGACGCATAATGAACACTGAAGCTTTCTTT. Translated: CASSPRRIMNTEAFF.

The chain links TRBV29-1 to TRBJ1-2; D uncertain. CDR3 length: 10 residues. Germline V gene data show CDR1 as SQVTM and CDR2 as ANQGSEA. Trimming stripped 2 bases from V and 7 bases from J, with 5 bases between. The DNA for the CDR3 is TGCAGCGTTGAATCGGGTGGCTACACCTTC. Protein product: CSVESGGYTF.

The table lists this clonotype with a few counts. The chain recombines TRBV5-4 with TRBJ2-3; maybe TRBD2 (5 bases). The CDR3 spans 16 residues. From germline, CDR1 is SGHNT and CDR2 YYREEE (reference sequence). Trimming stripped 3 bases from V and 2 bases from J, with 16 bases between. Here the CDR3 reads CASSSGSVRNTDTQYF. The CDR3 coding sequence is TGTGCCAGCAGCTCGGGGTCCGTCCGAAACACAGATACGCAGTATTTT.

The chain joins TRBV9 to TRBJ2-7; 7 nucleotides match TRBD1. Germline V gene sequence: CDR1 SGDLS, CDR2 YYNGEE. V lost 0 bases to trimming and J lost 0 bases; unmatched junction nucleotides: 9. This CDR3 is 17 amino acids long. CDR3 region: CASSVGGYRDSSYEQYF. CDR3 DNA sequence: TGTGCCAGCAGCGTAGGGGGCTACCGGGACAGCTCCTACGAGCAGTACTTC. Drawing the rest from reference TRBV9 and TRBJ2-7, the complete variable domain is DSGVTQTPKHLITATGQRVTLRCSPRSGDLSVYWYQQSLDQGLQFLIQYYNGEERAKGNILERFSAQQFPDLHSELNLSSLELGDSALYFCASSVGGYRDSSYEQYFGPGTRLTVT.

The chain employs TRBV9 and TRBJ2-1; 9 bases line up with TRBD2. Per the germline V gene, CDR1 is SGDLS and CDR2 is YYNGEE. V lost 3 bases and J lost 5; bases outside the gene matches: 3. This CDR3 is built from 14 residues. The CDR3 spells CASSASGANNEQFF. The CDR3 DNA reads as TGTGCCAGCAGCGCTAGCGGGGCGAACAATGAGCAGTTCTTC.

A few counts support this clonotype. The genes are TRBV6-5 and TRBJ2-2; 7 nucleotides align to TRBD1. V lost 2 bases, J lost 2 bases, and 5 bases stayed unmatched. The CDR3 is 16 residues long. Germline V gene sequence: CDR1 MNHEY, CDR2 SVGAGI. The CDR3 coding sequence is TGTGCCAGCAGTTACGGCCAGGGGGAAAACACCGGGGAGCTGTTTTTT. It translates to CASSYGQGENTGELFF.

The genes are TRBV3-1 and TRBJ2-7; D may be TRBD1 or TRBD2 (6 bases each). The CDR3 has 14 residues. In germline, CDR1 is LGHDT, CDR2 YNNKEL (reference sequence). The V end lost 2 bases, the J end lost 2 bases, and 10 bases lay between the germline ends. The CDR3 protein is CASSQRGGPYEQYF. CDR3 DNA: TGTGCCAGCAGCCAAAGAGGGGGGCCCTACGAGCAGTACTTC.

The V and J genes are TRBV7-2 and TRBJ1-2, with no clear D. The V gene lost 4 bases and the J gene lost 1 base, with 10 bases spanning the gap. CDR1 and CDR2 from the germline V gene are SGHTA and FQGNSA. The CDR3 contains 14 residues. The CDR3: CASSSSPHNYGYTF. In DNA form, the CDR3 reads TGTGCCAGCAGCTCGAGTCCACATAACTATGGCTACACCTTC.

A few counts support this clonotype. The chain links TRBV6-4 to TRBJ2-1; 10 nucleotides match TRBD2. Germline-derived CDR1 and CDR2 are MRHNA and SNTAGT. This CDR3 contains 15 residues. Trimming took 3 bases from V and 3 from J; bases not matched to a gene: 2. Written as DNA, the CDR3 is TGTGCCAGCAGTGAAGCGGGGGGGAACTACAATGAGCAGTTCTTC. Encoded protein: CASSEAGGNYNEQFF.

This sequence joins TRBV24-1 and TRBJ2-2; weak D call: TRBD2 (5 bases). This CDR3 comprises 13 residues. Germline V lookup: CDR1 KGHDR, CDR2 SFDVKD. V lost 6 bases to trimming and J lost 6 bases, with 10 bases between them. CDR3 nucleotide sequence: TGTGCCACCAGTCCCGGGGTTCCCGGGGAGCTGTTTTTT. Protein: CATSPGVPGELFF.

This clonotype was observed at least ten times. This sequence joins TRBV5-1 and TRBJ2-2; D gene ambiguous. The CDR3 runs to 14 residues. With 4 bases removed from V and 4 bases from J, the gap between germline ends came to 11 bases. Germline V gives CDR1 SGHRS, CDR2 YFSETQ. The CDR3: CASSPVGGTGELFF. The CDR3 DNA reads TGCGCCAGCAGCCCCGTCGGTGGCACCGGGGAGCTGTTTTTT. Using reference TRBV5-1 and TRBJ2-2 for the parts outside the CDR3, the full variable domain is KAGVTQTPRYLIKTRGQQVTLSCSPISGHRSVSWYQQTPGQGLQFLFEYFSETQRNKGNFPGRFSGRQFSNSRSEMNVSTLELGDSALYLCASSPVGGTGELFFGEGSRLTVL.

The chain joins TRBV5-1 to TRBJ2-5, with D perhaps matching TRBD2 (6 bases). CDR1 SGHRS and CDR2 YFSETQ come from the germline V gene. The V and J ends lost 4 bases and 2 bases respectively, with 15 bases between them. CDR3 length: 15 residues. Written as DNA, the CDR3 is TGCGCCAGCAGCACGGACCCGCGGGGTCAAGAGACCCAGTACTTC. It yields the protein CASSTDPRGQETQYF.

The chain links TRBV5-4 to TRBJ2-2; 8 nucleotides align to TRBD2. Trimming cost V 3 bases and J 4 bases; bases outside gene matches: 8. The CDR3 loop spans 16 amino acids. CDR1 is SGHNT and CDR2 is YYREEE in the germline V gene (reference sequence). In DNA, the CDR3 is TGTGCCAGCAGCTCCGCGCAGCGGGGGAGCACCGGGGAGCTGTTTTTT. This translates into CASSSAQRGSTGELFF.

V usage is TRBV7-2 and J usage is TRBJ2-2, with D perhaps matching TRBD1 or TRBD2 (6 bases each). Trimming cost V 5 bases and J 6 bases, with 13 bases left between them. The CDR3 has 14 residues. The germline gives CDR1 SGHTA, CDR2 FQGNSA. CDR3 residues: CASSRGLASGELFF. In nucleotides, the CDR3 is TGTGCCAGCAGCCGGGGGCTAGCGTCCGGGGAGCTGTTTTTT. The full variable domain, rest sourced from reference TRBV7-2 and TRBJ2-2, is GAGVSQSPSNKVTEKGKDVELRCDPISGHTALYWYRQSLGQGLEFLIYFQGNSAPDKSGLPSDRFSAERTGGSVSTLTIQRTQQEDSAVYLCASSRGLASGELFFGEGSRLTVL.

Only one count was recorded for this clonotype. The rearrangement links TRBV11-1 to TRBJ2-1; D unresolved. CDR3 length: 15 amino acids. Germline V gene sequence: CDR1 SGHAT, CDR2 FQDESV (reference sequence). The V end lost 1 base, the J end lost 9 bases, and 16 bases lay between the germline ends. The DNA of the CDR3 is TGTGCCAGCAGCTTAGGTCTAGTTTCGGTCAGTGAGCAGTTCTTC. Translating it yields CASSLGLVSVSEQFF.

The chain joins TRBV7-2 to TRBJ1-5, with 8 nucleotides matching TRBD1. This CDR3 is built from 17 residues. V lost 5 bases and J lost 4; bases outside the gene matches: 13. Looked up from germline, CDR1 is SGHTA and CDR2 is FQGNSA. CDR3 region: CASSRTGTGDGNQPQHF. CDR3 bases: TGTGCCAGCAGCCGAACCGGGACAGGCGATGGGAATCAGCCCCAGCATTTT.

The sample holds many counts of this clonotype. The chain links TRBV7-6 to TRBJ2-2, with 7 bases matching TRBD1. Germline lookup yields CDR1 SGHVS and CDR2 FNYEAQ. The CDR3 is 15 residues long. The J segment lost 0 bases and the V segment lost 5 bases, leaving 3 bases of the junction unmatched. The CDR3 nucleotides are TGTGCCAGCAGCCAAGGGGGCTCGAACACCGGGGAGCTGTTTTTT. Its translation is CASSQGGSNTGELFF.

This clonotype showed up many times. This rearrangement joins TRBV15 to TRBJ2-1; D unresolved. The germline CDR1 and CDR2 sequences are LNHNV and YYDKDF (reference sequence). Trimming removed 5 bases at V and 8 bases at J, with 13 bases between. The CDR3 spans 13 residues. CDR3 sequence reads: CATSPEQYHEQFF. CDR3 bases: TGTGCCACCAGCCCCGAACAATATCATGAGCAGTTCTTC. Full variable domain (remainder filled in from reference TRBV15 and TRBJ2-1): DAMVIQNPRYQVTQFGKPVTLSCSQTLNHNVMYWYQQKSSQAPKLLFHYYDKDFNNEADTPDNFQSRRPNTSFCFLDIRSPGLGDTAMYLCATSPEQYHEQFFGPGTRLTVL.

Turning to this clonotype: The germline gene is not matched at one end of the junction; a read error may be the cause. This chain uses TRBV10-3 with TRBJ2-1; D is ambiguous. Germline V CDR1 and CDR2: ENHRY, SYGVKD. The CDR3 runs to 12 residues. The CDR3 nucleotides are TGTGCCATCAGTGAGTCGTACAACGAGCAGTTCTTC. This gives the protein CAISESYNEQFF.

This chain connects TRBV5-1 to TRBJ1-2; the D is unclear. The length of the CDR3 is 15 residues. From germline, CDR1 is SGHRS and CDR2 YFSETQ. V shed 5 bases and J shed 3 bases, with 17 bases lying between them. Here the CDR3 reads CASRRTGSEDYGYTF. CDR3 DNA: TGCGCCAGCAGACGGACGGGGAGCGAGGACTATGGCTACACCTTC. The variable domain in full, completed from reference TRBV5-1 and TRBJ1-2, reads KAGVTQTPRYLIKTRGQQVTLSCSPISGHRSVSWYQQTPGQGLQFLFEYFSETQRNKGNFPGRFSGRQFSNSRSEMNVSTLELGDSALYLCASRRTGSEDYGYTFGSGTRLTVV.

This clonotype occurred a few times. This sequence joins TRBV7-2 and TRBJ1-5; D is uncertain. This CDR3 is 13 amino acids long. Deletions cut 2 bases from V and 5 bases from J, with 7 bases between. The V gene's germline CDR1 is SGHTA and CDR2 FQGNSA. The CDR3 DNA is TGTGCCAGCAGCTTATCCGGGGATCAGCCCCAGCATTTT. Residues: CASSLSGDQPQHF. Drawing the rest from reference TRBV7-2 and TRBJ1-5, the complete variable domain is GAGVSQSPSNKVTEKGKDVELRCDPISGHTALYWYRQSLGQGLEFLIYFQGNSAPDKSGLPSDRFSAERTGGSVSTLTIQRTQQEDSAVYLCASSLSGDQPQHFGDGTRLSIL.